These 30 T cell receptor beta chains came from one sample sequenced in a study of blood T cell repertoires in COVID-19. Only in-frame clones appear in the TCRdb table, and some are missing; sequencing was by immunoSEQ multiplex PCR. Here the sample spans some 200,000 clones, around four fifths being singletons. The sample taken for sequencing was peripheral blood. The receptors shown here come from a man in his sixties with COVID-19, enrolled during active disease.

This clone appeared once. This chain connects TRBV5-1 to TRBJ1-2, with D unresolved. Germline V gene lookup returns CDR1 SGHRS and CDR2 YFSETQ. V lost 0 bases and J 4 bases, leaving 16 bases between the germline ends. The CDR3 extends over 16 amino acids. DNA of the CDR3: TGCGCCAGCAGCTTGGTTGTATCGGGGAGCAGCTATGGCTACACCTTC. This encodes CASSLVVSGSSYGYTF.

The chain has TRBV7-9 and TRBJ1-2, with 7 bases fitting TRBD1. Losses at the gene ends were 8 bases for V and 2 bases for J; bases not matched to a gene: 5. CDR1 is SEHNR and CDR2 is FQNEAQ in the germline V gene (reference sequence). The CDR3 sequence is 13 residues long. The CDR3 DNA is TGTGCCAGCCCAGTACAGGGGAACTATGGCTACACCTTC. Its protein is CASPVQGNYGYTF.

The V and J genes are TRBV19 and TRBJ1-4; no definite D call. Germline V gene lookup returns CDR1 LNHDA and CDR2 SQIVND (reference sequence). The CDR3 length is 15 residues. V was trimmed by 6 bases and J by 0 bases, leaving 11 bases between them. In nucleotides, the CDR3 is TGTGCCAGTAGAGCAGGCCGTGCAACTAATGAAAAACTGTTTTTT. Translating it yields CASRAGRATNEKLFF. The variable domain in full, with the rest retrieved from reference TRBV19 and TRBJ1-4, is DGGITQSPKYLFRKEGQNVTLSCEQNLNHDAMYWYRQDPGQGLRLIYYSQIVNDFQKGDIAEGYSVSREKKESFPLTVTSAQKNPTAFYLCASRAGRATNEKLFFGSGTQLSVL.

The genes are TRBV27 and TRBJ1-2, with unresolved D. Germline assignment: CDR1 MNHEY and CDR2 SMNVEV (reference sequence). V was cut by 5 bases and J by 7 bases, with 11 bases left in between. This CDR3 is built from 12 residues. For the CDR3, the DNA is TGTGCCAGCAGTGGTCGGGTAGGTGGCTACACCTTC. Translation gives CASSGRVGGYTF.

This rearrangement joins TRBV7-9 to TRBJ2-2, with 9 nucleotides matching TRBD1. The germline V gene encodes CDR1 SEHNR and CDR2 FQNEAQ (reference sequence). The CDR3 is 14 residues long. After removal of 6 bases from V and 3 bases from J, the junction contained 2 bases not matched to a gene. The CDR3 is CASRRQGDTGELFF. The CDR3 nucleotides are TGTGCCAGCAGGAGACAGGGGGACACCGGGGAGCTGTTTTTT.

The CDR3 loop is CASSYTGQGYGYTF. The CDR3 nucleotides read TGTGCCAGCAGTTACACGGGACAGGGTTACGGCTACACCTTC. V and J are TRBV6-6 and TRBJ1-2; TRBD1 matches at 9 bases. The germline V gene encodes CDR1 MNHNY and CDR2 SVGAGI (reference sequence). This CDR3 comprises 14 residues. V lost 2 bases and J lost 8; bases outside the gene matches: 6.

This chain uses TRBV28 with TRBJ1-1; D is possibly TRBD1 (5 bases). CDR3 length: 13 amino acids. The V and J ends lost 6 bases and 1 base respectively, with 9 bases between them. The germline V gene encodes CDR1 MDHEN and CDR2 SYDVKM. This CDR3 reads CASRGTGNTEAFF. The CDR3 nucleotides read TGTGCCAGCAGGGGAACAGGGAACACTGAAGCTTTCTTT.

This clone appeared a single time. The V and J genes are TRBV5-1 and TRBJ1-1, with 9 bases aligning to TRBD1. The CDR3 has 16 residues. Germline-derived CDR1 and CDR2 are SGHRS and YFSETQ. Trimming at V came to 4 bases and at J to 0 bases, leaving 7 bases not matched to a gene. CDR3 residues: CASSPRTGALNTEAFF. The CDR3 DNA is TGCGCCAGCAGCCCAAGGACAGGGGCCTTGAACACTGAAGCTTTCTTT.

In this sample, this clone turned up once. This sequence joins TRBV29-1 and TRBJ2-7; 10 bases agree with TRBD1. The CDR3 covers 13 residues. V trimming: 4 bases; J trimming: 3 bases; junction bases outside the gene matches: 3. Germline values: CDR1 SQVTM, CDR2 ANQGSEA. CDR3 nucleotides: TGCAGCGTTGTCCGGGACAGGGGCTACGAGCAGTACTTC. Translating gives CSVVRDRGYEQYF.

As DNA, the CDR3 is TGTGCCACCAGTGATCCTGGACTAGCGGGAGTCGATGAGCAGTTCTTC. As protein: CATSDPGLAGVDEQFF. The chain carries TRBV24-1 and TRBJ2-1, with 13 bases aligning to TRBD2. The CDR3 is made up of 16 amino acids. The V segment lost 3 bases and the J segment 8 bases; nucleotides outside the gene matches: 6. Germline V gives CDR1 KGHDR, CDR2 SFDVKD.

The gene calls are TRBV5-1 and TRBJ1-1; D unresolved. Germline V gene data show CDR1 as SGHRS and CDR2 as YFSETQ. V lost 1 base and J 3 bases, leaving 16 bases between the germline ends. CDR3 length equals 16 residues. The CDR3 is CASSLSTGRYDTEAFF. The CDR3 DNA is TGCGCCAGCAGCTTGTCTACGGGAAGGTACGACACTGAAGCTTTCTTT.

CDR3 region: CASSPSGWYEQYF. The CDR3 DNA reads as TGTGCCAGCTCACCTTCAGGGTGGTACGAGCAGTACTTC. The chain joins TRBV18 to TRBJ2-7; D perhaps matches TRBD1 (5 bases). CDR1 KGHSH and CDR2 LQKENI come from the germline V gene. Trimming took 3 bases from V and 4 from J, leaving 10 bases between them. The CDR3 totals 13 residues.

The genes are TRBV2 and TRBJ2-5; a weak D match, TRBD1 (7 bases). The germline CDR1 and CDR2 sequences are SNHLY and FYNNEI. V lost 6 bases to trimming and J lost 4 bases, with 18 bases between them. The CDR3 totals 15 residues. CDR3 bases: TGTGCCAGCAGCCTCGACAGGGAGGTTGGAGAGACCCAGTACTTC. Translation gives CASSLDREVGETQYF.

V is TRBV7-8 and J is TRBJ2-5, with D possibly being TRBD1 (5 bases). CDR1 and CDR2 from the germline V gene are SGHVS and FQNEAQ. The CDR3 has 16 residues. Trimming stripped 1 base from V and 5 bases from J, with 17 bases between. CDR3 sequence (DNA): TGTGCCAGCAGCTTAGTTGGCAGGGCCGGCCAGGAGACCCAGTACTTC. It codes for CASSLVGRAGQETQYF.

Here the CDR3 DNA reads TGTGCCAGTAGTCAGACAGGATTCACTCAGCCCCAGCATTTT. This gives the protein CASSQTGFTQPQHF. V is TRBV19 and J is TRBJ1-5; a possible D gene is TRBD1 (6 bases). V gave up 5 bases and J gave up 6 bases, with 14 bases separating them. In germline, CDR1 is LNHDA, CDR2 SQIVND (reference sequence). This CDR3 contains 14 residues. Combining the CDR3 with reference TRBV19 and TRBJ1-5 gives the whole variable domain DGGITQSPKYLFRKEGQNVTLSCEQNLNHDAMYWYRQDPGQGLRLIYYSQIVNDFQKGDIAEGYSVSREKKESFPLTVTSAQKNPTAFYLCASSQTGFTQPQHFGDGTRLSIL.

The V gene is TRBV10-3, the J gene TRBJ1-2; D unclear. This CDR3 contains 11 residues. V was clipped by 10 bases and J by 2 bases, with 8 bases between them. Germline V gene sequence: CDR1 ENHRY, CDR2 SYGVKD. For the CDR3, the DNA is TGTGCCACCAGACTGAACTATGGCTACACCTTC. Translation gives CATRLNYGYTF.

The chain carries TRBV4-2 and TRBJ2-7; 8 bases map to TRBD1. Losses at the gene ends were 1 base for V and 6 bases for J; bases not matched to a gene: 8. The CDR3 contains 15 residues. Germline V gene lookup returns CDR1 LGHNA and CDR2 YNFKEQ. The CDR3 DNA sequence: TGTGCCAGCAGCCAAGGGATGACAGGGGAGCGCGAGCAGTACTTC. It specifies CASSQGMTGEREQYF.

The chain combines TRBV6-5 with TRBJ1-2; tentative D call: TRBD1 (5 bases). This CDR3 region has 14 residues. The germline V gene has CDR1 MNHEY and CDR2 SVGAGI. V gave up 6 bases and J gave up 6 bases, with 17 bases separating them. CDR3 loop: CASSSPGLWDGYTF. CDR3 bases: TGTGCCAGCAGCTCCCCGGGACTTTGGGATGGCTACACCTTC.

This clone was detected once. The chain has TRBV12-5 and TRBJ1-6, with a possible D match to TRBD1 (6 bases). V was cut by 7 bases and J by 5 bases, with 9 bases left in between. Germline V gene data show CDR1 as LGHNT and CDR2 as FRNRAP. The CDR3 loop spans 13 amino acids. The CDR3 here is CASAGADNSPLHF. In DNA form, the CDR3 reads TGTGCTAGTGCAGGGGCTGATAATTCACCCCTCCACTTT.

Only a few counts were recorded for this clone. This sequence joins TRBV19 and TRBJ1-3; 8 bases map to TRBD1. From germline, CDR1 is LNHDA and CDR2 SQIVND (reference sequence). Trimming cost V 5 bases and J 6 bases; bases outside gene matches: 6. This CDR3 comprises 14 residues. The CDR3, as DNA: TGTGCCAGTAGTTCGGAGGACAGGGCAAACACCATATATTTT. This gives the protein CASSSEDRANTIYF. The whole variable domain, filled in from reference TRBV19 and TRBJ1-3, reads DGGITQSPKYLFRKEGQNVTLSCEQNLNHDAMYWYRQDPGQGLRLIYYSQIVNDFQKGDIAEGYSVSREKKESFPLTVTSAQKNPTAFYLCASSSEDRANTIYFGEGSWLTVV.

The chain uses TRBV28 and TRBJ2-7; TRBD1 agrees at 8 bases. This CDR3 region has 13 residues. The junction had 9 bases not matched to a gene; V was cut back by 8 bases and J by 6 bases. Looked up from germline, CDR1 is MDHEN and CDR2 is SYDVKM. The CDR3 spells CASATGAILEQYF. The CDR3 DNA reads as TGTGCCAGCGCGACAGGGGCTATCCTCGAGCAGTACTTC.

This clone was picked up a small number of times. This sequence joins TRBV29-1 and TRBJ2-7; 7 positions agree with TRBD1. Germline values: CDR1 SQVTM, CDR2 ANQGSEA. CDR3 length: 12 amino acids. J lost 2 bases, V lost 7 bases, and 5 bases had no gene match. The CDR3 here is CSGTGAPYEQYF. As DNA, the CDR3 is TGCAGCGGGACAGGCGCCCCCTACGAGCAGTACTTC.

V and J are TRBV19 and TRBJ2-7; 7 bases fit TRBD2. V trimming: 5 bases; J trimming: 4 bases; junction bases outside the gene matches: 11. Germline assignment: CDR1 LNHDA and CDR2 SQIVND (reference sequence). This CDR3 spans 15 amino acids. The CDR3 loop reads CASSSMRGSSYEQYF. CDR3 coding DNA: TGTGCCAGTAGTTCCATGCGCGGGAGTAGTTACGAGCAGTACTTC.

This clone was found once. The chain combines TRBV9 with TRBJ2-7, with TRBD1 identical over 11 bases. V gave up 4 bases and J gave up 7 bases; unmatched junction bases: 4. The V gene's germline CDR1 is SGDLS and CDR2 YYNGEE. This CDR3 has 13 amino acids. The CDR3 reads CASSSRDRGEQYF. The CDR3 DNA reads as TGTGCCAGCAGCTCCCGGGACAGGGGGGAGCAGTACTTC. Variable domain in full (rest from reference TRBV9 and TRBJ2-7): DSGVTQTPKHLITATGQRVTLRCSPRSGDLSVYWYQQSLDQGLQFLIQYYNGEERAKGNILERFSAQQFPDLHSELNLSSLELGDSALYFCASSSRDRGEQYFGPGTRLTVT.

The chain links TRBV10-1 to TRBJ2-2, with TRBD1 as a possible D gene (6 bases). Germline V gene lookup returns CDR1 WNHNN and CDR2 SYGVQD (reference sequence). The CDR3 length is 15 residues. V was cut by 3 bases and J by 1 base, with 9 bases left in between. The CDR3 region has the DNA TGCGCCAGCAGTGACAGGGGTTGGAACACCGGGGAGCTGTTTTTT. Amino acids: CASSDRGWNTGELFF.

This clone was counted a few times. This chain links TRBV20-1 with TRBJ1-2; possibly TRBD1 for D (6 bases). The germline gives CDR1 DFQATT, CDR2 SNEGSKA (reference sequence). V lost 6 bases and J lost 4, with 9 bases in between. The CDR3 sequence is 11 residues long. CDR3 nucleotides: TGCAGTGCCACAGGGCCCTATGGCTACACCTTC. Translated, it gives CSATGPYGYTF.

This chain connects TRBV5-4 to TRBJ1-1; 7 nucleotides agree with TRBD1. V shed 4 bases and J 0 bases; nucleotides not matched to a gene: 6. This CDR3 spans 15 amino acids. Germline V gene sequence: CDR1 SGHNT, CDR2 YYREEE (reference sequence). The CDR3 DNA follows: TGTGCCAGCAGCCCCCCGGGACAGATGAACACTGAAGCTTTCTTT. This translates into CASSPPGQMNTEAFF.

J is TRBJ2-1 and V is TRBV5-1; 8 positions match TRBD1. V dropped 0 bases and J dropped 2; count of bases not matched to a gene: 13. The CDR3 is 19 residues long. Germline V CDR1 and CDR2: SGHRS, YFSETQ. The CDR3 is CASSLAHDGRGRPYNEQFF. CDR3 DNA: TGCGCCAGCAGCTTGGCGCACGATGGCAGGGGGCGCCCCTACAATGAGCAGTTCTTC.

The rearrangement uses TRBV12-5 and TRBJ1-5, with 7 bases identical to TRBD1. V lost 6 bases and J lost 9; bases outside the gene matches: 8. The CDR3 sequence is 13 residues long. Germline V lookup: CDR1 LGHNT, CDR2 FRNRAP. CDR3 sequence reads: CASGRDSYGPQHF. DNA of the CDR3: TGTGCTAGTGGACGGGACAGCTATGGGCCCCAGCATTTT.

This clone was detected only once. In nucleotides, the CDR3 is TGTGCCAGCAGCTTAGGAGAAATCTACGAGCAGTACTTC. Protein product: CASSLGEIYEQYF. The chain couples TRBV7-9 to TRBJ2-7; no clear D gene. From germline, CDR1 is SEHNR and CDR2 FQNEAQ (reference sequence). This CDR3 is built from 13 residues. Trimming removed 1 base from V and 3 bases from J, with 7 bases in between.